This TCR beta chain was recovered during a study of blood T cell repertoires in COVID-19. Assay used: immunoSEQ multiplex PCR; TCRdb lists only in-frame clones, some missing. This sample has some 320,000 clones, with around 87% found just once. This CDR3 comprises 14 residues. The junction had 4 bases not matched to a gene; V was cut back by 4 bases and J by 5 bases. Germline V gene data show CDR1 as MNHEY and CDR2 as SVGEGT. Sample: peripheral blood. The rearrangement joins TRBV6-2 or TRBV6-3 to TRBJ2-7, with 11 positions matching TRBD2. The TCR comes from a woman between 45 and 60 years old who had recovered from COVID-19. The CDR3 DNA reads as TGTGCCAGCAGTTCGACTAGCGGGATCGACGAGCAGTACTTC. Protein sequence: CASSSTSGIDEQYF.